This T cell receptor (beta chain) derives from a study of OX40 agonist ivuxolimab in advanced cancers. Study summary: Ivuxolimab, which patients received intravenously every 2 weeks, was dosed at 0.01 to 10 mg/kg.

This clone ranks as medium-sized. What it binds is unknown. V shed 5 bases and J 3 bases; nucleotides not matched to a gene: 2. Germline V gene sequence: CDR1 SGHTA, CDR2 FQGNSA. The CDR3 is 13 residues long. The data were produced by immunoSEQ multiplex PCR, yet TCRdb's version contains in-frame clones alone and is incomplete. Found here are about 48,000 clones, less than 85% of them singletons; the top ten hold 1.9%. Findings of the study overall: Fewer expanded clones were found on average in CD4+ than in CD8+ T cells.

The rearrangement uses TRBV7-2 and TRBJ2-7, with 9 bases fitting TRBD2. The material sequenced was CD4+ or CD8+ T cells sorted from blood, taken in a trial of the OX40 agonist ivuxolimab. The TCR sequence derives from an adult with an advanced solid tumor such as melanoma, head and neck, liver or kidney cancer. CDR3 in DNA: TGTGCCAGCAGCCGTAGCGGGGGCTACGAGCAGTACTTC. It translates to CASSRSGGYEQYF.